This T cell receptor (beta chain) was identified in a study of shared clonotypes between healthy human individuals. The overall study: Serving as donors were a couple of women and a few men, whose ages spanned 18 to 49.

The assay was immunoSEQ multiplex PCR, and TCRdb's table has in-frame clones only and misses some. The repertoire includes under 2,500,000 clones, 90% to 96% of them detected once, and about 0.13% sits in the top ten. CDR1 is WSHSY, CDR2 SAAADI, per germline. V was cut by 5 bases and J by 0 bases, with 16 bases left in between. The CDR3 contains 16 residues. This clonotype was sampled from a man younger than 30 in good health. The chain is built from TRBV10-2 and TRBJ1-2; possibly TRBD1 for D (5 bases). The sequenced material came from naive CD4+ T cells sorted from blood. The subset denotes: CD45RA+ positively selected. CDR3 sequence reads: CASSYGQGGANYGYTF. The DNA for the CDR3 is TGCGCCAGCAGTTACGGCCAGGGAGGTGCTAACTATGGCTACACCTTC.